This T cell receptor (beta chain) comes out of a study of OX40 agonist ivuxolimab in advanced cancers. About the study: The study gave patients intravenous ivuxolimab at 0.01 to 10 mg/kg every 2 weeks. Study conclusions and caveats: Patients who responded partially at 0.1-3.0 mg/kg showed clonal expansion ranking among the lowest. In general, CD8+ T cells held more expanded clones than CD4+ did, on average.

Deletions cut 6 bases from V and 5 bases from J, with 19 bases between. This CDR3 has 15 residues. Germline V lookup: CDR1 MNHNS, CDR2 SASEGT. Assay: immunoSEQ multiplex PCR; the TCRdb copy retains only in-frame clones and omits some. The data hold about 53,000 clones, with over 75% observed a single time. A remark on this clone: The antigen remains unidentified.

This receptor was identified in an adult with an advanced solid tumor such as melanoma, head and neck, liver or kidney cancer. This specimen consisted of CD4+ or CD8+ T cells sorted from blood, obtained in a trial of the OX40 agonist ivuxolimab. The chain recombines TRBV6-1 with TRBJ1-2; a weak D match, TRBD1 (6 bases). Here the CDR3 reads CASREAGGARYGYTF. The DNA of the CDR3 is TGTGCCAGCAGGGAGGCGGGGGGCGCAAGGTATGGCTACACCTTC.